These 16 T cell receptor beta chains share one sample of origin, sequenced in a study of early T cells in non-severe SARS-CoV-2 infection. One entry per CDR3 protein results from TCRdb running MiXCR on the 5' RACE reads. This table has about 33,000 distinct CDR3 sequences, approximately 5% appearing once. The sequenced sample was whole blood. All receptors come from an adult who was a healthcare worker with PCR-confirmed SARS-CoV-2 infection or an uninfected control (not recorded which).

This clonotype occurred many times. This chain uses TRBV20-1 with TRBJ2-7; 8 nucleotides match TRBD1. In germline, CDR1 is DFQATT, CDR2 SNEGSKA (reference sequence). Germline trimming cut 0 bases from V and 4 bases from J; bases unmatched to any gene: 5. The CDR3 covers 14 residues. DNA for the CDR3: TGCAGTGCTAGAGATCGGGACAGGTTATACGAGCAGTACTTC. Amino acids: CSARDRDRLYEQYF.

The table lists this clonotype with many counts. The gene calls are TRBV6-1 and TRBJ1-2, with D unresolved. Germline values: CDR1 MNHNS, CDR2 SASEGT. The CDR3 has 16 amino acids. Trimming removed 4 bases at V and 2 bases at J, with 17 bases between. The CDR3 protein is CASSVERTPKNYGYTF. In DNA form, the CDR3 reads TGTGCCAGCAGTGTGGAACGGACCCCGAAGAACTATGGCTACACCTTC.

This clonotype has ten or more counts. The chain combines TRBV11-2 with TRBJ2-2; 7 bases line up with TRBD2. V shed 4 bases, J shed 5 bases, and the junction held 1 base outside the gene matches. Per germline, CDR1 SGHAT and CDR2 FQNNGV. The CDR3 sequence is 13 residues long. The CDR3 region is CASSWGGTGELFF. In nucleotides, the CDR3 is TGTGCCAGCAGCTGGGGGGGAACCGGGGAGCTGTTTTTT. The whole variable domain, remainder taken from reference TRBV11-2 and TRBJ2-2, is EAGVAQSPRYKIIEKRQSVAFWCNPISGHATLYWYQQILGQGPKLLIQFQNNGVVDDSQLPKDRFSAERLKGVDSTLKIQPAKLEDSAVYLCASSWGGTGELFFGEGSRLTVL.

This clonotype occurred many times. This chain joins TRBV6-2 or TRBV6-3 and TRBJ2-2; D perhaps matches TRBD1 (5 bases). The CDR3 spans 13 residues. Trimming took off 8 bases at V and 0 bases at J, with 7 bases between the two ends. Germline V gene lookup returns CDR1 MNHEY and CDR2 SVGEGT. The CDR3 is CASQQANTGELFF. The CDR3 nucleotides are TGTGCCAGCCAACAGGCGAACACCGGGGAGCTGTTTTTT.

This clonotype was found many times. The V and J genes are TRBV7-9 and TRBJ2-1, with TRBD1 matching over 7 bases. Trimming took 5 bases from V and 2 from J; bases not matched to a gene: 18. Germline CDR1 and CDR2: SEHNR and FQNEAQ (reference sequence). This CDR3 is 19 amino acids long. The CDR3 DNA reads as TGTGCCAGCAGCATCCGGGACAGACTCCGAGGGGTTCCCTACAATGAGCAGTTCTTC. Translating gives CASSIRDRLRGVPYNEQFF.

This clonotype was counted between two and nine times. The V call is TRBV5-1, the J call TRBJ1-1, with D tentatively TRBD1 (5 bases). The CDR3 is made up of 15 amino acids. The V gene lost 0 bases and the J gene lost 1 base, with 10 bases spanning the gap. Germline V gene lookup returns CDR1 SGHRS and CDR2 YFSETQ. The CDR3 loop is CASSLVAGANTEAFF. As DNA, the CDR3 is TGCGCCAGCAGCTTGGTAGCCGGGGCGAACACTGAAGCTTTCTTT.

This clonotype was counted ten times or more. This sequence joins TRBV7-9 and TRBJ1-1, with D unclear. The CDR3 extends over 13 amino acids. V lost 2 bases and J lost 5, with 9 bases in between. Germline loops: CDR1 SEHNR, CDR2 FQNEAQ (reference sequence). The CDR3 region has the DNA TGTGCCAGCAGCTTACCCGCGAAGACTGAAGCTTTCTTT. The encoded protein is CASSLPAKTEAFF.

This clonotype was recorded at least ten times. The CDR3 DNA is TGTGCCAGCAGCTTAGGGCCAGATACGCAGTATTTT. Its protein product is CASSLGPDTQYF. The chain is built from TRBV11-2 and TRBJ2-3; D ambiguous. The CDR3 is 12 amino acids. V was shortened by 1 base and J by 4 bases, with 3 bases between the two germline ends. Per the germline V gene, CDR1 is SGHAT and CDR2 is FQNNGV.

This clonotype was counted between two and nine times. The V call is TRBV20-1, the J call TRBJ2-3; perhaps TRBD2 as D (7 bases). The V end lost 3 bases, the J end lost 4 bases, and 14 bases lay between the germline ends. The CDR3 is made up of 14 amino acids. Germline V CDR1 and CDR2: DFQATT, SNEGSKA (reference sequence). CDR3 loop: CSASHEGGADTQYF. CDR3 DNA sequence: TGCAGTGCTAGTCATGAGGGGGGGGCAGATACGCAGTATTTT.

A few counts support this clonotype. The chain joins TRBV5-4 to TRBJ2-3, with D possibly matching TRBD1 (6 bases). This CDR3 has 15 residues. Trimming pared 2 bases from V and 1 base from J, leaving 11 bases between. Germline loops: CDR1 SGHNT, CDR2 YYREEE (reference sequence). In nucleotides, the CDR3 is TGTGCCAGCAGCTTAGGGGGTTCGGGCACAGATACGCAGTATTTT. Residues: CASSLGGSGTDTQYF.

The gene calls are TRBV28 and TRBJ2-5; 7 bases agree with TRBD1. CDR3 length: 15 residues. In germline, CDR1 is MDHEN, CDR2 SYDVKM. Losses at the gene ends were 5 bases for V and 5 bases for J; bases not matched to a gene: 11. The CDR3 is CASSPPSGQMETQYF. The CDR3 coding sequence is TGTGCCAGCAGTCCGCCCTCGGGACAGATGGAGACCCAGTACTTC.

This clonotype appeared many times. The rearrangement joins TRBV6-5 to TRBJ2-7; D remains unclear. The CDR3 runs 12 residues. The V gene lost 6 bases and the J gene lost 7 bases, with 13 bases spanning the gap. CDR1 and CDR2 from the germline V gene are MNHEY and SVGAGI. The CDR3 nucleotides read TGTGCCAGCAGCTTCGACCGCAGGGAGCAGTACTTC. Translating gives CASSFDRREQYF.

This clonotype has a count of ten or more. The rearrangement uses TRBV6-4 and TRBJ2-3, with TRBD2 matching over 13 bases. The germline CDR1 and CDR2 sequences are MRHNA and SNTAGT. The CDR3 loop spans 15 amino acids. Trimming removed 4 bases from V and 7 bases from J; junction bases left unmatched: 5. CDR3 sequence: CASSATSGGVNTQYF. The DNA of the CDR3 is TGTGCCAGCAGTGCTACTAGCGGGGGGGTAAATACGCAGTATTTT.

J is TRBJ2-2 and V is TRBV5-4; TRBD1 matches at 9 bases. This CDR3 contains 16 residues. Germline CDR1 reads SGHNT; CDR2 reads YYREEE (reference sequence). V lost 4 bases, J lost 7 bases, and 11 bases stayed unmatched. CDR3 protein: CASSPPGTGTNGELFF. The CDR3 DNA reads TGTGCCAGCAGCCCGCCCGGGACAGGGACTAACGGGGAGCTGTTTTTT.

This clonotype has more than one count but fewer than ten. CDR3 in amino acids: CASSPPTTDTQYF. CDR3 in DNA: TGTGCCAGCAGCCCCCCGACTACTGATACGCAGTATTTT. V is TRBV7-2 and J is TRBJ2-3, with D possibly matching TRBD2 (5 bases). This CDR3 has 13 residues. V lost 5 bases, J lost 6 bases, and 12 bases lay in between. From germline, CDR1 is SGHTA and CDR2 FQGNSA.

This clonotype showed up just a few times. J is TRBJ1-1 and V is TRBV20-1; 10 bases align to TRBD1. V shed 0 bases and J 4 bases; nucleotides not matched to a gene: 5. CDR1 DFQATT and CDR2 SNEGSKA come from the germline V gene (reference sequence). The CDR3 spans 15 residues. CDR3 nucleotide sequence: TGCAGTGCTAGAGACCCGGGACAGGGGATCACTGAAGCTTTCTTT. Translation: CSARDPGQGITEAFF.